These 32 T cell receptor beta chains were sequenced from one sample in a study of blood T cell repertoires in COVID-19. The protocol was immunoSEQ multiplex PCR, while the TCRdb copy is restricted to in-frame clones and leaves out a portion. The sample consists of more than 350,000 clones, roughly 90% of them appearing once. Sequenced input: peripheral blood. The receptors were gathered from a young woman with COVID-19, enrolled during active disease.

The CDR3 loop reads CASNVLSSGGAEQFF. The DNA of the CDR3 is TGTGCCAGCAACGTTCTCAGTAGCGGGGGGGCCGAGCAGTTCTTC. The chain combines TRBV11-1 with TRBJ2-1; 11 bases are a match to TRBD2. The germline V gene encodes CDR1 SGHAT and CDR2 FQDESV (reference sequence). The CDR3 has 15 amino acids. J gave up 10 bases and V 7 bases, and 12 bases lay outside the gene matches.

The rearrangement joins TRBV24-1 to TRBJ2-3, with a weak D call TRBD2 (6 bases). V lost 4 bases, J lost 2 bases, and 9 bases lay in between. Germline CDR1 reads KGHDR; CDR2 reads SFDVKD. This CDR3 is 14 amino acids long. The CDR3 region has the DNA TGTGCCACCAGTGACTCGGGGGTCACAGATACGCAGTATTTT. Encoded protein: CATSDSGVTDTQYF.

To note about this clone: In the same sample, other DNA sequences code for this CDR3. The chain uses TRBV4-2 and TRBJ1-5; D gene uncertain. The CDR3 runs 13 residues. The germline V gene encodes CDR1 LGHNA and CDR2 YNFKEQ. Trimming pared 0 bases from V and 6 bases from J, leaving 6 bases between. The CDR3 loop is CASSQDLAQPQHF. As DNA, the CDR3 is TGTGCCAGCAGCCAAGATCTGGCTCAGCCCCAGCATTTT.

CDR3 residues: CATSGGLGGSTDTQYF. CDR3 DNA: TGTGCCACCAGCGGCGGACTGGGCGGGAGCACAGATACGCAGTATTTT. The genes are TRBV15 and TRBJ2-3; D might be TRBD2 (5 bases). This CDR3 spans 16 amino acids. V gave up 5 bases and J gave up 0 bases, with 15 bases separating them. Germline values: CDR1 LNHNV, CDR2 YYDKDF (reference sequence).

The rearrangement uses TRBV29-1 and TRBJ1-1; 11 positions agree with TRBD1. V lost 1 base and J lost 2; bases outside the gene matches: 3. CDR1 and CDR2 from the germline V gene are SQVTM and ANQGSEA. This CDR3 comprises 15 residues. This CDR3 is CSVEGDRGSNTEAFF. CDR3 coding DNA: TGCAGCGTTGAAGGGGACAGGGGGTCCAACACTGAAGCTTTCTTT.

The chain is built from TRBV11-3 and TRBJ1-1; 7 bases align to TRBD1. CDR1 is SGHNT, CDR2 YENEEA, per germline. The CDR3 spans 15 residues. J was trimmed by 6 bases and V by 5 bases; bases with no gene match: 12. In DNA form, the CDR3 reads TGTGCCAGCAGCACTCTACAGGGGAGCGGGCCTGAAGCTTTCTTT. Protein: CASSTLQGSGPEAFF.

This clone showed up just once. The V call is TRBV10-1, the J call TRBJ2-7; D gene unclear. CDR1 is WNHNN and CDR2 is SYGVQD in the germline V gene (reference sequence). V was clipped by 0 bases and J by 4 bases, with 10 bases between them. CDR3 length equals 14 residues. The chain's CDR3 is CASSESTTEYEQYF. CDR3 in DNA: TGCGCCAGCAGTGAGTCCACAACAGAATACGAGCAGTACTTC.

The CDR3, as DNA: TGTGCCAGCAGCACAGGGTTATGGTTCTACGGCTACACCTTC. This translates into CASSTGLWFYGYTF. V usage is TRBV7-9 and J usage is TRBJ1-2, with a weak D call TRBD1 (6 bases). The V end was cut by 5 bases, the J end by 8 bases, with 18 bases between. Germline CDR1 is SEHNR and CDR2 is FQNEAQ (reference sequence). The CDR3 is made up of 14 amino acids. Full variable domain (missing parts from reference TRBV7-9 and TRBJ1-2): DTGVSQNPRHKITKRGQNVTFRCDPISEHNRLYWYRQTLGQGPEFLTYFQNEAQLEKSRLLSDRFSAERPKGSFSTLEIQRTEQGDSAMYLCASSTGLWFYGYTFGSGTRLTVV.

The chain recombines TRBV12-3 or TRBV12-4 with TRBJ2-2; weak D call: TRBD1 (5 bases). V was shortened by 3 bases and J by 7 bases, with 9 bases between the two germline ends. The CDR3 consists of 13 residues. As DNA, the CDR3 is TGTGCCAGCAGTTTTCAGGGCGACGGGGAGCTGTTTTTT. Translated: CASSFQGDGELFF.

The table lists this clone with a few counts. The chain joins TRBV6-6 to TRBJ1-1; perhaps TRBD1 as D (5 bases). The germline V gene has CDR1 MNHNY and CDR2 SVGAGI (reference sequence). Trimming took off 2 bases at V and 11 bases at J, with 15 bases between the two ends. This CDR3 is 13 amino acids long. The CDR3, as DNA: TGTGCCAGCAGTTACCTCGACAGTGGTTATGCTTTCTTT. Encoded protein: CASSYLDSGYAFF.

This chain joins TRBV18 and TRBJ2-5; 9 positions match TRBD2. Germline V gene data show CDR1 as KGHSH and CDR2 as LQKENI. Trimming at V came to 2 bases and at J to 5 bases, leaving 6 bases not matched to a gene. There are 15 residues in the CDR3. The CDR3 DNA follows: TGTGCCAGCTCACCAGCGGGGGGGCCTTCGGAGACCCAGTACTTC. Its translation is CASSPAGGPSETQYF.

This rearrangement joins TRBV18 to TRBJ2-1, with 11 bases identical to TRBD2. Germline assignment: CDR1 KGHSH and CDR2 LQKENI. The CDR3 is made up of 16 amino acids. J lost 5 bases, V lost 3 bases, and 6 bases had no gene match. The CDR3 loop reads CASSPYPGLADNEQFF. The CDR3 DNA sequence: TGTGCCAGCTCACCGTATCCGGGACTAGCGGACAATGAGCAGTTCTTC.

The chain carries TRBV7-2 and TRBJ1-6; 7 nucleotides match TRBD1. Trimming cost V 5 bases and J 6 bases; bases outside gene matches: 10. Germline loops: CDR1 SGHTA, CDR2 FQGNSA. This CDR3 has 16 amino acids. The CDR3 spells CASSPWAGQLNSPLHF. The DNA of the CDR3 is TGTGCCAGCAGCCCCTGGGCGGGACAGCTTAATTCACCCCTCCACTTT.

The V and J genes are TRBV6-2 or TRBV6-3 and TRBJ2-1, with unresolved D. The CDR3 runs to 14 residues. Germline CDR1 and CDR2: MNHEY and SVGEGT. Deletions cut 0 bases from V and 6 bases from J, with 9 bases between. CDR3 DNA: TGTGCCAGCAGTTACTCCCGCAGGCTCAATGAGCAGTTCTTC. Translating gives CASSYSRRLNEQFF.

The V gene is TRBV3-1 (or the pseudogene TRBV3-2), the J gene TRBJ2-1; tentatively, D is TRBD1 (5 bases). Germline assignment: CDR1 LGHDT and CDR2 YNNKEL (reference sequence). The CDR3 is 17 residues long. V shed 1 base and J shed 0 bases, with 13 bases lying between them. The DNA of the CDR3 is TGTGCCAGCAGCCAAGTTGGCCAGGGTGGCTCCTACAATGAGCAGTTCTTC. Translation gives CASSQVGQGGSYNEQFF.

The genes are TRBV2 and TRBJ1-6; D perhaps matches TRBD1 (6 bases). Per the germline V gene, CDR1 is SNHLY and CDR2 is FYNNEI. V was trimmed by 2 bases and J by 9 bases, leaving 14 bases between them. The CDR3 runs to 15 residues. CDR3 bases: TGTGCCAGCAGTGAATCCACAGGGACCGTTTCACCCCTCCACTTT. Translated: CASSESTGTVSPLHF. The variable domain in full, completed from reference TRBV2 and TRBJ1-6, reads EPEVTQTPSHQVTQMGQEVILRCVPISNHLYFYWYRQILGQKVEFLVSFYNNEISEKSEIFDDQFSVERPDGSNFTLKIRSTKLEDSAMYFCASSESTGTVSPLHFGNGTRLTVT.

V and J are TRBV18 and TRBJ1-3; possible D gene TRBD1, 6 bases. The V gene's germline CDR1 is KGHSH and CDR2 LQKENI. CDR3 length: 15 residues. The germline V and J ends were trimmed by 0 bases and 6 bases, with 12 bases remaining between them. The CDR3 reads CASSPPEGVLNTIYF. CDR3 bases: TGTGCCAGCTCACCACCAGAGGGGGTCCTAAACACCATATATTTT.

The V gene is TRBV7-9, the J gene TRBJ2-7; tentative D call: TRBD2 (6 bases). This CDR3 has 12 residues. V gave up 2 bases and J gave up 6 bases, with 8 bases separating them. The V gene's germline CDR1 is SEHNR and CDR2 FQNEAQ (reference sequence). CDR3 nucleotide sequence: TGTGCCAGCAGCTTAACCGGGAGCGAGCAGTACGTC. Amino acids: CASSLTGSEQYV.

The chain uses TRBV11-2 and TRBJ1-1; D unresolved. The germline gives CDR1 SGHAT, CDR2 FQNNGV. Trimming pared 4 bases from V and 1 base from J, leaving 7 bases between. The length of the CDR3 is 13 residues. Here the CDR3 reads CASSSPGNTEAFF. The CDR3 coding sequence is TGTGCCAGCAGCTCGCCGGGGAACACTGAAGCTTTCTTT. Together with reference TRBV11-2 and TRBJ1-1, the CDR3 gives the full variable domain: EAGVAQSPRYKIIEKRQSVAFWCNPISGHATLYWYQQILGQGPKLLIQFQNNGVVDDSQLPKDRFSAERLKGVDSTLKIQPAKLEDSAVYLCASSSPGNTEAFFGQGTRLTVV.

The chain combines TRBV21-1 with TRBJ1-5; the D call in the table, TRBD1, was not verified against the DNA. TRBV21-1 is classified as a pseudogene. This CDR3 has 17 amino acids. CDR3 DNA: TGTGCCAGCAGCAAAGGGTCGGATACAGGGGCCAATCAGCCCCAGCATTTT. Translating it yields CASSKGSDTGANQPQHF.

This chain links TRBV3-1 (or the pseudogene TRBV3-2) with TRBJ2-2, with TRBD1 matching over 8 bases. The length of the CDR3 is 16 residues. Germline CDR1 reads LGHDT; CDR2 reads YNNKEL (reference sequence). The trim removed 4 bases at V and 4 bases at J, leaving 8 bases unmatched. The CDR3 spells CASSPLRDRTTGELFF. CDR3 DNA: TGTGCCAGCAGCCCTCTAAGGGACAGGACCACCGGGGAGCTGTTTTTT.

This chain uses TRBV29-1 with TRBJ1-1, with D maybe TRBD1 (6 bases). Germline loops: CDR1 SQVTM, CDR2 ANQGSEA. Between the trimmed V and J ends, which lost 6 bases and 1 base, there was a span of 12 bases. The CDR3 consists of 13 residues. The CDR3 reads CSVRQVSNTEAFF. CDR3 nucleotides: TGCAGCGTCCGACAGGTCTCGAACACTGAAGCTTTCTTT.

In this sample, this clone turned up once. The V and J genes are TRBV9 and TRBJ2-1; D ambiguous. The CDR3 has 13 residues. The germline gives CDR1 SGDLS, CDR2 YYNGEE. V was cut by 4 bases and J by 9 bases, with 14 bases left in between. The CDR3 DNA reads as TGTGCCAGCAGCCCCCCCCGCGTCTCTGAGCAGTTCTTC. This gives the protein CASSPPRVSEQFF.

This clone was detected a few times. The CDR3 is CASSHGPHGGAGEQFF. The DNA of the CDR3 is TGTGCCAGCAGCCATGGGCCCCACGGGGGGGCGGGGGAGCAGTTCTTC. This chain joins TRBV4-2 and TRBJ2-1, with 8 nucleotides matching TRBD2. The CDR3 is 16 amino acids. Germline V gene lookup returns CDR1 LGHNA and CDR2 YNFKEQ. The V gene end was trimmed by 3 bases and the J gene end by 10 bases; junction bases not matched to a gene: 14.

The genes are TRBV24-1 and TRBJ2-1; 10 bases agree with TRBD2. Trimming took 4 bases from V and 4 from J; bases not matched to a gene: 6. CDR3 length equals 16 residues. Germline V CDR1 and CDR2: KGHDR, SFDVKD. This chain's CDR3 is CATSDPTSGKYNEQFF. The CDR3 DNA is TGTGCCACCAGTGACCCAACTAGCGGGAAGTACAATGAGCAGTTCTTC.

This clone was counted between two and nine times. This CDR3 is CASSYAANYGYTF. In nucleotides, the CDR3 is TGTGCCAGCAGTTACGCAGCTAACTATGGCTACACCTTC. The rearrangement joins TRBV6-5 to TRBJ1-2; no definite D call. The CDR3 has 13 amino acids. Trimming stripped 2 bases from V and 0 bases from J, with 4 bases between. Per the germline V gene, CDR1 is MNHEY and CDR2 is SVGAGI.

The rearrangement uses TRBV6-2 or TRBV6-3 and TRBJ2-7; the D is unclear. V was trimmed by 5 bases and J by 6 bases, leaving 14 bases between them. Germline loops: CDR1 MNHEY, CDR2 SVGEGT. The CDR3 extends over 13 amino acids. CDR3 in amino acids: CASSVVLEAEQYV. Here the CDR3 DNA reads TGTGCCAGCAGTGTTGTCCTCGAAGCCGAGCAGTACGTC.

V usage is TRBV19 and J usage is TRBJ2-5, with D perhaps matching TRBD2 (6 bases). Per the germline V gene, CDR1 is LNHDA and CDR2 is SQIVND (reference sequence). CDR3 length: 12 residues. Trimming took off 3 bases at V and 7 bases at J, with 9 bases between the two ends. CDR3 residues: CASSMSGGTQYF. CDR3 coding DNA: TGTGCCAGTAGTATGTCCGGGGGGACCCAGTACTTC. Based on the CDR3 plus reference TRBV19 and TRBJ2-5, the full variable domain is DGGITQSPKYLFRKEGQNVTLSCEQNLNHDAMYWYRQDPGQGLRLIYYSQIVNDFQKGDIAEGYSVSREKKESFPLTVTSAQKNPTAFYLCASSMSGGTQYFGPGTRLLVL.

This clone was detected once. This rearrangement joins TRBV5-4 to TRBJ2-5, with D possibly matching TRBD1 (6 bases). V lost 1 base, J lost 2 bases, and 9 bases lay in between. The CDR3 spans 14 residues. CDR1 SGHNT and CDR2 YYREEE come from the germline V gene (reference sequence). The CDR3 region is CASSLMGAQETQYF. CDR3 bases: TGTGCCAGCAGCTTGATGGGGGCTCAAGAGACCCAGTACTTC.

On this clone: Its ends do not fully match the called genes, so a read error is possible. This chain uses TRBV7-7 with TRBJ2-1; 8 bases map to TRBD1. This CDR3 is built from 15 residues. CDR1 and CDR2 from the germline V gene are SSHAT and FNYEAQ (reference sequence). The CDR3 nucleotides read TGTGCTAGCAGCTTAGGACAGGGAGCCCGCAATGAGCAGTTCTTC. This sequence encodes CASSLGQGARNEQFF.

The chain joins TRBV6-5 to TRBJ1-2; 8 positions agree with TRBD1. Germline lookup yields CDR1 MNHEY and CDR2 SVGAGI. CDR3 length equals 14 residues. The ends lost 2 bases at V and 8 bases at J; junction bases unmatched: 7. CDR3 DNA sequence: TGTGCCAGCAGTTACCCCGGACAGGGAGGCGGCTACACCTTC. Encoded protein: CASSYPGQGGGYTF.

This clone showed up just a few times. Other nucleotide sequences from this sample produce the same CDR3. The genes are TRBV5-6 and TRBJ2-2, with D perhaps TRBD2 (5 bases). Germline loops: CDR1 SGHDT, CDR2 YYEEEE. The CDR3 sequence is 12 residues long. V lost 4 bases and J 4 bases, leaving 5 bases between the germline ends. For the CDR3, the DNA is TGTGCCAGCAGCCGGGGCACCGGGGAGCTGTTTTTT. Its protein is CASSRGTGELFF.